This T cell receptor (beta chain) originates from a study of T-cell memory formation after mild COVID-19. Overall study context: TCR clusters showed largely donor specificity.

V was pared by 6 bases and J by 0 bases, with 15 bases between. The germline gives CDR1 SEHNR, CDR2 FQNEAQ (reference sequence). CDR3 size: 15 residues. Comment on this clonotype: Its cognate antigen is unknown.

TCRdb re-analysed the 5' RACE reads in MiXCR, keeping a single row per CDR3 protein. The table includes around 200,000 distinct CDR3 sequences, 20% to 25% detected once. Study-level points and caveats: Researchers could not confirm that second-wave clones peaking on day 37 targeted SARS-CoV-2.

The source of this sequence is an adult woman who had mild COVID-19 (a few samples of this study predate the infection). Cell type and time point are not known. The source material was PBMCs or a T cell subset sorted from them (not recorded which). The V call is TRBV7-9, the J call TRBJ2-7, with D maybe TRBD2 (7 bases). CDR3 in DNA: TGTGCCAGCAGGGACAGCGGGGTAGGCTCCTACGAGCAGTACTTC. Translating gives CASRDSGVGSYEQYF.